Below, one T cell receptor beta chain is given with its context. The target of this receptor is not known. One base away there is no much larger clone; base qualities are not given. These data come from a study of PD-1 blockade in mismatch repair-deficient tumors listed by TCRdb under 2017. For the wider study: Between late 2013 and 2016, the trial enrolled approximately 91 consecutive patients with 12 types of mismatch repair-deficient cancer, all of whom had received prior treatment and were progressing. Deep sequencing of TCR CDR3 regions was used to track tumor-associated T cell clones in peripheral blood of patients responding to PD-1 blockade.

The investigation overall reported the following: Tumor-resident clones, often undetectable in blood before treatment, expanded rapidly after pembrolizumab and then contracted, generally before radiologic responses.

Mismatch repair deficiency was established in every enrolled patient by polymerase chain reaction or immunohistochemistry. A few patients who responded to pembrolizumab therapy underwent TCR sequencing. The phase II trial prospectively tested pembrolizumab PD-1 blockade in advanced mismatch repair-deficient cancers regardless of tissue of origin. Peripheral blood T cell samples were collected serially, before PD-1 blockade began and at several time points afterward. Blood sampling times were reported as weeks after the first pembrolizumab dose. Libraries were built with the immunoSEQ multiplex PCR assay. TCRdb mirrors the immuneACCESS table, restricted to in-frame sequences. Some clones are absent from its copies; in checked studies, under half trace to an unresolved V gene, and the reason for the others is unknown. Within this sample are tens of thousands of clones, with 70% to 80% of them counted one time only. The top ten clones comprise approximately 22% of the sample.

The germline V and J ends show losses of 0 bases and 3 bases respectively, and no gene match explains 8 bases of the junction. There are 16 amino acids in the CDR3, from cysteine to phenylalanine inclusive. CDR3 DNA is the only sequence kept; it has 48 bases, read in frame from the first base. Taken from the germline V gene, the CDR1 and CDR2 loops are SGHRS and YFSETQ. The rearranged chain carries TRBV5-1 and TRBJ2-7; TRBD1 aligns with 8 central bases. This receptor was obtained from an adult with mismatch repair-deficient cancer. The input for sequencing was peripheral blood, taken 4 weeks after starting pembrolizumab. The CDR3 reads as follows: CASSLANRGKNYEQYF. The DNA reads as follows: TGCGCCAGCAGCTTGGCCAACAGGGGGAAGAACTACGAGCAGTACTTC.